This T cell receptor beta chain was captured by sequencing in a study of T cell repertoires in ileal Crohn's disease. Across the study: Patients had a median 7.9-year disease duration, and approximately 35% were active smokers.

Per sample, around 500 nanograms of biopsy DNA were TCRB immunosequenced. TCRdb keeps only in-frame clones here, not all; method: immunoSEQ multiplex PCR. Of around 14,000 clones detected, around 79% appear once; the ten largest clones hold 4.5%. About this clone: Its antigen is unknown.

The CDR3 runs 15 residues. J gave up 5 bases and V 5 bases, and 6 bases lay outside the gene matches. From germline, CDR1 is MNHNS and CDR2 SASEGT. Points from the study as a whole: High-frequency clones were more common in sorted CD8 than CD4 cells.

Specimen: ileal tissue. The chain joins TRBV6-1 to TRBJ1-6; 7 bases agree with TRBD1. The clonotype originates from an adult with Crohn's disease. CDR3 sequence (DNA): TGTGCCAGCAGTAAACGGACAGGCGATAATTCACCCCTCCACTTT. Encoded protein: CASSKRTGDNSPLHF.